The present entry profiles one TCR beta chain with its context. It has no known antigen specificity. The sample holds no much larger clone one base away, and base qualities are not on file. This same CDR3 is encoded by further DNA sequences in the sample. The sample originates from a study of control samples from healthy donors and cancer patients (dated by TCRdb to the early 2020s). The protocol used for the library was the immunoSEQ multiplex PCR assay. Sourced from immuneACCESS, this table was stored by TCRdb with only in-frame sequences that have V and J called. A share of the clones is absent; for the studies checked, an unresolved V gene accounts for under half, and the remainder has no known explanation. The sample table lists some 150,000 clones, around 94% of them with a count of one. The ten biggest clones cover 13% to 15% of the sample. V and J lose 0 bases and 1 base, and a span of 7 bases separates them. The germline V gene encodes CDR1 SGHRS and CDR2 YFSETQ. Its CDR3 holds 14 amino acids, cysteine through phenylalanine. The DNA shown is the 42-base CDR3, in frame from base 1.

This sequence originates from a man in his 60s with colorectal cancer. The receptor chain draws on TRBV5-1 and TRBJ1-1; a confident D gene designation cannot be given. Sample: PBMCs. The CDR3 reads CASSLGQTNTEAFF. In nucleotides, the sequence is TGCGCCAGCAGCTTGGGGCAGACGAACACTGAAGCTTTCTTT.